This entry lists 4 T cell receptor beta chains sequenced from one sample in a study of post-analysis software for immune sequencing data. Study observations and caveats: Comparison of patients with controls showed about 5 TRBV segments more frequent in patients, TRBV5-6, TRBV5-1 and TRBV20-1 among them.

TCR beta cDNA libraries included unique molecular identifiers. TCRdb ran MiXCR on the PCR reads and lists one entry per CDR3 protein. The table lists around 700,000 distinct CDR3 sequences, around 64% of them singletons. These receptors have no identified antigens. Material: blood. These receptors were taken from a girl aged 2 to 10 with multiple sclerosis.

This rearrangement joins TRBV11-2 to TRBJ1-2; D might be TRBD1 (5 bases). The CDR3 length is 14 residues. With 5 bases removed from V and 1 base from J, the gap between germline ends came to 11 bases. Germline V gene lookup returns CDR1 SGHAT and CDR2 FQNNGV. This CDR3 reads CASSPTVVNYGYTF. Written as DNA, the CDR3 is TGTGCCAGCAGCCCGACAGTCGTTAACTATGGCTACACCTTC. Together with reference TRBV11-2 and TRBJ1-2, the CDR3 gives the full variable domain: EAGVAQSPRYKIIEKRQSVAFWCNPISGHATLYWYQQILGQGPKLLIQFQNNGVVDDSQLPKDRFSAERLKGVDSTLKIQPAKLEDSAVYLCASSPTVVNYGYTFGSGTRLTVV.

V gene TRBV7-9 combines with J gene TRBJ2-3; 8 nucleotides agree with TRBD2. J gave up 5 bases and V 5 bases, and 9 bases lay outside the gene matches. CDR1 and CDR2 (germline): SEHNR, FQNEAQ (reference sequence). The CDR3 has 15 amino acids. Here the CDR3 DNA reads TGTGCCAGCAGCCAACGGGGGGGCGGGGAAGATACGCAGTATTTT. This gives the protein CASSQRGGGEDTQYF.

J is TRBJ2-5 and V is TRBV5-8, with D perhaps TRBD1 or TRBD2 (5 bases each). Trimming took off 3 bases at V and 5 bases at J, with 20 bases between the two ends. CDR1 is SGHTS and CDR2 is YDEGEE in the germline V gene. The CDR3 runs to 16 residues. Here the CDR3 reads CASSSYQGTPQETQYF. DNA for the CDR3: TGTGCCAGCAGCTCTTACCAAGGGACGCCTCAGGAGACCCAGTACTTC.

The rearrangement links TRBV5-1 to TRBJ1-2, with D possibly matching TRBD1 (5 bases). This CDR3 has 15 residues. Germline CDR1 reads SGHRS; CDR2 reads YFSETQ. Trimming cost V 2 bases and J 3 bases, with 14 bases left between them. In DNA form, the CDR3 reads TGCGCCAGCAGCTTTGCCTTGGGACGGCACTATGGCTACACCTTC. Its protein is CASSFALGRHYGYTF.